This T cell receptor beta chain comes out of a study of T cell responses to AZD1222 COVID-19 vaccine. Study details: Recipients boosted at about 4 weeks or about 12 weeks are pooled. Overall study findings and caveats: Within unmutated variant regions lay the reported targets of nearly half of spike-specific TCRs. Most donors were white British, females outnumbered males, and clonal diversity was possibly underestimated. Of the AZD1222 recipients, only 5 to 7 were seropositive at baseline.

A word on this clone: The antigen is undetermined.

Method: immunoSEQ multiplex PCR; TCRdb's copy keeps in-frame clones and lacks some. The sample records 200,000 or so clones, 85% to 90% being singletons. Germline loops: CDR1 SGHVS, CDR2 FQNEAQ. Trimming at V came to 4 bases and at J to 4 bases, leaving 7 bases not matched to a gene. The length of the CDR3 is 15 residues. The rearrangement uses TRBV7-8 and TRBJ1-1; TRBD1 agrees at 9 bases. This receptor was identified in an adult in good health. The sequencing here drew on peripheral blood, taken on day 0 of AZD1222 vaccination. The CDR3 loop reads CASSSYGQGTTEAFF. In nucleotides, the CDR3 is TGTGCCAGCAGCTCTTACGGACAGGGGACCACTGAAGCTTTCTTT.